The 16 T cell receptor beta chains presented below share a single source sample, sequenced in a study of shared clonotypes between healthy human individuals. Using immunoSEQ multiplex PCR, the repertoire was profiled, and TCRdb retains in-frame clones only, with some absent. The sample holds about 1 million clones; 70% to 80% are singletons and the top ten take roughly 1.5%. The sample comprised memory CD4+ T cells sorted from blood. As for subset: CD45RA-negative fraction. The origin of the receptors is a man between 18 and 35 years old in good health.

This rearrangement joins TRBV5-1 to TRBJ2-1; TRBD2 agrees at 8 bases. The CDR3 runs to 16 residues. V dropped 0 bases and J dropped 6; count of bases not matched to a gene: 8. The germline CDR1 and CDR2 sequences are SGHRS and YFSETQ. CDR3 loop: CASSLGSGTKINEQFF. CDR3 coding DNA: TGCGCCAGCAGCTTGGGTAGCGGGACGAAAATCAATGAGCAGTTCTTC.

This chain links TRBV6-5 with TRBJ1-5, with 11 bases fitting TRBD1. CDR3 size: 13 residues. Germline V lookup: CDR1 MNHEY, CDR2 SVGAGI. The V gene end was trimmed by 7 bases and the J gene end by 7 bases; junction bases not matched to a gene: 3. CDR3 amino acids: CASKGQGEQPQHF. In DNA, the CDR3 is TGTGCCAGCAAGGGACAGGGGGAACAGCCCCAGCATTTT.

The chain combines TRBV29-1 with TRBJ2-5, with D unclear. The CDR3 runs to 9 residues. Germline CDR1 is SQVTM and CDR2 is ANQGSEA. CDR3: CRKKETQYF. In DNA, the CDR3 is TGCAGGAAAAAAGAGACCCAGTACTTC. The full variable domain, rest sourced from reference TRBV29-1 and TRBJ2-5, is SAVISQKPSRDICQRGTSLTIQCQVDSQVTMMFWYRQQPGQSLTLIATANQGSEATYESGFVIDKFPISRPNLTFSTLTVSNMSPEDSSIYLCRKKETQYFGPGTRLLVL.

The chain carries TRBV7-2 and TRBJ2-7; D not resolved. CDR3 length: 14 amino acids. CDR1 SGHTA and CDR2 FQGNSA come from the germline V gene. V gave up 6 bases and J gave up 6 bases, with 18 bases separating them. The CDR3 reads CASRLVVGPGEQYF. The CDR3, as DNA: TGTGCCAGCAGGCTCGTCGTAGGGCCCGGCGAGCAGTACTTC.

V and J are TRBV7-2 and TRBJ2-3; 12 nucleotides agree with TRBD2. V lost 8 bases and J lost 4; bases outside the gene matches: 7. The CDR3 is 15 amino acids. Germline CDR1 reads SGHTA; CDR2 reads FQGNSA. CDR3 DNA sequence: TGTGCCAGCGGCCGGACTAGCGGGACAGCAGATACGCAGTATTTT. Protein: CASGRTSGTADTQYF.

This rearrangement joins TRBV2 to TRBJ2-7; 11 bases are shared with TRBD2. The length of the CDR3 is 16 residues. The junction had 11 bases not matched to a gene; V was cut back by 5 bases and J by 5 bases. Germline values: CDR1 SNHLY, CDR2 FYNNEI. The CDR3 spells CASSWTSGYAGDEQYF. CDR3 in DNA: TGTGCCAGCAGTTGGACTAGCGGGTACGCGGGCGACGAGCAGTACTTC.

V usage is TRBV9 and J usage is TRBJ2-6; D is tentatively TRBD1 or TRBD2 (5 bases each). The CDR3 extends over 17 amino acids. The V gene lost 4 bases and the J gene lost 0 bases, with 14 bases spanning the gap. Germline V CDR1 and CDR2: SGDLS, YYNGEE. CDR3 residues: CASSPWDGTSGANVLTF. DNA of the CDR3: TGTGCCAGCAGCCCTTGGGACGGTACCTCTGGGGCCAACGTCCTGACTTTC. Drawing the rest from reference TRBV9 and TRBJ2-6, the complete variable domain is DSGVTQTPKHLITATGQRVTLRCSPRSGDLSVYWYQQSLDQGLQFLIQYYNGEERAKGNILERFSAQQFPDLHSELNLSSLELGDSALYFCASSPWDGTSGANVLTFGAGSRLTVL.

The chain uses TRBV7-8 and TRBJ1-5, with 8 positions matching TRBD1. This CDR3 comprises 15 residues. Per germline, CDR1 SGHVS and CDR2 FQNEAQ. The V and J ends lost 5 bases and 4 bases, in that order; junction bases with no gene match: 7. CDR3 residues: CASSTVQGGNQPQHF. The CDR3, as DNA: TGTGCCAGCAGCACCGTACAGGGGGGGAATCAGCCCCAGCATTTT.

V usage is TRBV29-1 and J usage is TRBJ1-1; D remains ambiguous. Trimming pared 6 bases from V and 4 bases from J, leaving 15 bases between. The CDR3 is 13 amino acids. Germline loops: CDR1 SQVTM, CDR2 ANQGSEA. CDR3 loop: CSVAYVPSTEAFF. CDR3 DNA sequence: TGCAGCGTAGCCTACGTCCCGAGCACTGAAGCTTTCTTT.

The gene calls are TRBV18 and TRBJ1-2, with 10 positions matching TRBD1. With V trimmed by 3 bases and J by 4 bases, 5 bases remained unmatched. The germline gives CDR1 KGHSH, CDR2 LQKENI. The length of the CDR3 is 15 residues. CDR3 DNA: TGTGCCAGCTCACCGACAGGGGGCGTTACCTATGGCTACACCTTC. As protein: CASSPTGGVTYGYTF.

A single count supports this clone. The chain has TRBV6-4 and TRBJ1-3; the D is unclear. Trimming removed 7 bases from V and 0 bases from J, with 10 bases in between. This CDR3 has 14 residues. From germline, CDR1 is MRHNA and CDR2 SNTAGT. In DNA, the CDR3 is TGTGCCAGCATCCCCGGTTGCTCTGGAAACACCATATATTTT. This codes for CASIPGCSGNTIYF.

A note on this clone: This same CDR3 is encoded by further DNA sequences in the sample. The gene calls are TRBV5-1 and TRBJ1-1; D unresolved. The CDR3 is 13 amino acids. CDR1 and CDR2 (germline): SGHRS, YFSETQ. V lost 3 bases and J lost 0, with 6 bases in between. The CDR3 bases are TGCGCCAGCAGCTCCACAGTGAACACTGAAGCTTTCTTT. Amino acids: CASSSTVNTEAFF.

The gene calls are TRBV6-5 and TRBJ1-5; maybe TRBD1 (5 bases). Germline V lookup: CDR1 MNHEY, CDR2 SVGAGI. The CDR3 length is 14 residues. V lost 6 bases, J lost 1 base, and 10 bases lay in between. DNA for the CDR3: TGTGCCAGCAGGCGGGGGGGGAGCAATCAGCCCCAGCATTTT. This sequence encodes CASRRGGSNQPQHF.

This clone was found once. The chain links TRBV6-1 to TRBJ1-5; D remains ambiguous. The germline gives CDR1 MNHNS, CDR2 SASEGT. The CDR3 is 13 amino acids. V gave up 8 bases and J gave up 0 bases, with 8 bases separating them. In DNA, the CDR3 is TGTGCCAGCCTTCTCCATAGCAATCAGCCCCAGCATTTT. Protein: CASLLHSNQPQHF.

This chain links TRBV7-3 with TRBJ2-7; D remains unclear. The CDR3 extends over 13 amino acids. Deletions cut 5 bases from V and 5 bases from J, with 13 bases between. Germline V gives CDR1 SGHTA, CDR2 FQGTGA. The CDR3 is CASSPSPVHEQYF. As DNA, the CDR3 is TGTGCCAGCAGCCCCTCCCCGGTCCACGAGCAGTACTTC. Together with reference TRBV7-3 and TRBJ2-7, the CDR3 gives the full variable domain: GAGVSQTPSNKVTEKGKYVELRCDPISGHTALYWYRQSLGQGPEFLIYFQGTGAADDSGLPNDRFFAVRPEGSVSTLKIQRTERGDSAVYLCASSPSPVHEQYFGPGTRLTVT.

A few counts support this clone. This sequence joins TRBV27 and TRBJ2-1, with 9 nucleotides matching TRBD2. Germline-derived CDR1 and CDR2 are MNHEY and SMNVEV (reference sequence). The V gene end was trimmed by 5 bases and the J gene end by 13 bases; junction bases not matched to a gene: 12. There are 14 residues in the CDR3. This chain's CDR3 is CASSPGLAASFQFF. The CDR3 coding sequence is TGTGCCAGCAGTCCGGGACTAGCTGCCTCATTCCAGTTCTTC.